Listed below are T cell receptor beta chains from one sample, sequenced in a study of blood T cells in healthy people across ages. A single record per CDR3 protein comes from TCRdb applying MiXCR to the 5' RACE reads. This table holds fewer than 950,000 distinct CDR3 sequences, approximately 55% found once. The sequenced sample consisted of blood. All receptors come from a man older than 75 in good health. The CDR3 runs from the conserved cysteine through the conserved F or W. D genes are given only for firm matches. Size is stated for part of the rows, as once, few or many counts, or as a class when the clone is expanded.

cdr3_aa	cdr3_nt	v_call	j_call	clone_size	d_call
CASSDLRGAYEQYF	TGTGCCAGCAGCGATTTAAGGGGGGCCTACGAGCAGTACTTC	TRBV7-2	TRBJ2-7	-	-
CASSPPATIPYEQYF	TGTGCCAGCTCACCACCAGCAACGATCCCCTACGAGCAGTACTTC	TRBV18	TRBJ2-7	few	-
CSASAGTSGFYNEQFF	TGCAGTGCTAGTGCCGGGACTAGCGGTTTCTACAATGAGCAGTTCTTC	TRBV20-1	TRBJ2-1	-	TRBD2
CASSLGGGQFNQPQHF	TGTGCCAGCAGCTTAGGGGGGGGGCAGTTCAATCAGCCCCAGCATTTT	TRBV13	TRBJ1-5	-	-
CASRSGTGYGYTF	TGCGCCAGCAGGAGCGGGACAGGCTATGGCTACACCTTC	TRBV4-1	TRBJ1-2	-	TRBD1
CASSLTGQGVLETQYF	TGTGCCAGCAGTTTAACAGGACAGGGGGTTTTAGAGACCCAGTACTTC	TRBV27	TRBJ2-5	-	TRBD1
CASSRDQRSANTGELFF	TGTGCCAGCAGTAGGGACCAGCGTAGCGCGAACACCGGGGAGCTGTTTTTT	TRBV6-2/TRBV6-3	TRBJ2-2	-	-
CASSLSGSRNYGYTF	TGTGCCAGCAGCTTATCTGGTAGCAGGAACTATGGCTACACCTTC	TRBV7-2	TRBJ1-2	-	-
CASNRLAGGYTF	TGTGCCAGCAACCGGCTTGCAGGGGGCTACACCTTC	TRBV2	TRBJ1-2	-	-
CASSYSRTGGGEQYF	TGTGCCAGCAGTTACTCAAGGACAGGGGGCGGCGAGCAGTACTTC	TRBV6-5	TRBJ2-7	few	TRBD1
CASSHTSRAEETQYF	TGCGCCAGCAGCCATACGTCCAGGGCGGAAGAGACCCAGTACTTC	TRBV5-1	TRBJ2-5	-	-
CSAREAGTYNEQFF	TGCAGTGCCCGAGAGGCGGGAACCTACAATGAGCAGTTCTTC	TRBV20-1	TRBJ2-1	-	-
CASSPGTGDLYGYTF	TGTGCCAGCAGCCCCGGGACAGGGGATCTCTATGGCTACACCTTC	TRBV5-8	TRBJ1-2	few	TRBD1
CASSPAWVNYGYTF	TGCGCCAGCAGCCCGGCATGGGTCAACTATGGCTACACCTTC	TRBV4-1	TRBJ1-2	few	-
CASSQDFNKWPQYF	TGTGCCAGCAGCCAAGACTTTAATAAGTGGCCCCAGTACTTC	TRBV3-1	TRBJ2-7	few	-
CASSLTRLAGPSYNEQFF	TGTGCCAGCAGCTTAACGAGGCTAGCGGGACCATCCTACAATGAGCAGTTCTTC	TRBV11-2	TRBJ2-1	few	TRBD2
CATSRGVGASSYEQYF	TGTGCCACCAGCAGGGGAGTGGGGGCGTCTTCCTACGAGCAGTACTTC	TRBV15	TRBJ2-7	-	-
CSVGTSASSYNEQFF	TGCAGCGTAGGGACTAGCGCTAGCTCCTACAATGAGCAGTTCTTC	TRBV29-1	TRBJ2-1	-	TRBD2
CSAKPGYTF	TGCAGTGCCAAACCGGGCTACACCTTC	TRBV20-1	TRBJ1-2	-	-
CASSSRRASAGETQYF	TGTGCCAGCAGTAGCCGAAGGGCTAGCGCGGGAGAGACCCAGTACTTC	TRBV27	TRBJ2-5	-	-
CAISQPGLGINNEQFF	TGTGCCATCAGTCAGCCGGGACTAGGTATCAACAATGAGCAGTTCTTC	TRBV10-3	TRBJ2-1	-	TRBD2
CASSSLRTGVYEQYF	TGTGCCAGCAGTTCCTTGAGGACAGGGGTCTACGAGCAGTACTTC	TRBV27	TRBJ2-7	-	TRBD1
CASSVVRGYAYF	TGTGCCAGCAGCGTAGTCCGGGGATACGCGTATTTT	TRBV9	TRBJ2-3	-	-
CASSPSVRGQSNQPQHF	TGTGCCAGCAGCCCGTCTGTGAGGGGGCAAAGCAATCAGCCCCAGCATTTT	TRBV11-2	TRBJ1-5	-	TRBD1
CASSLLGASSSYEQYF	TGTGCCAGCAGCTTGTTAGGGGCCTCAAGCTCCTACGAGCAGTACTTC	TRBV5-6	TRBJ2-7	-	-
CSARAGTSDPQHF	TGCAGTGCTAGAGCCGGGACATCCGACCCCCAGCATTTT	TRBV20-1	TRBJ1-5	-	-
CASSVAPGSGEQYF	TGTGCCAGCAGCGTAGCTCCGGGGTCGGGCGAGCAGTACTTC	TRBV9	TRBJ2-7	few	-
CASTQTPNYGYTF	TGTGCCAGCACCCAGACACCAAACTATGGCTACACCTTC	TRBV7-9	TRBJ1-2	-	-
CASSYSQGTNDNSPLHF	TGTGCCAGCAGTTACTCGCAGGGGACTAACGATAATTCACCCCTCCACTTT	TRBV6-5	TRBJ1-6	-	-
CASSQGPGNTEAFF	TGTGCCAGCAGCCAAGGGCCAGGGAACACTGAAGCTTTCTTT	TRBV3-1	TRBJ1-1	-	-
CASSSSGTGHIEQYF	TGTGCCAGCAGCTCATCCGGGACAGGGCACATCGAGCAGTACTTC	TRBV7-2	TRBJ2-7	many	TRBD1
CATSRGGGNEQFF	TGTGCCACCAGCAGAGGGGGAGGGAATGAGCAGTTCTTC	TRBV15	TRBJ2-1	-	TRBD2
CASSRDSNREQYF	TGCGCCAGCAGCCGGGACAGCAATCGGGAGCAGTACTTC	TRBV10-1	TRBJ2-7	-	TRBD1
CASSRGPTSTDTQYF	TGTGCCAGCAGCCGCGGTCCCACTAGCACAGATACGCAGTATTTT	TRBV7-3	TRBJ2-3	many	-
CAISTGQGLVDEQYF	TGTGCCATCAGTACAGGACAGGGCCTGGTGGACGAGCAGTACTTC	TRBV10-3	TRBJ2-7	-	TRBD1
CASTPGQVTDTQYF	TGTGCCAGCACCCCGGGACAGGTAACAGATACGCAGTATTTT	TRBV12-3/TRBV12-4	TRBJ2-3	-	TRBD1
CSVVVNRAGVRYEQYF	TGCAGCGTCGTCGTTAACAGGGCTGGAGTTAGGTACGAGCAGTACTTC	TRBV29-1	TRBJ2-7	many	-
CATSDWGSGGTDTQYF	TGTGCCACCAGTGATTGGGGTAGCGGAGGCACAGATACGCAGTATTTT	TRBV24-1	TRBJ2-3	-	-
CAISRRAGSYEQYF	TGTGCCATCAGTAGGAGGGCGGGCTCCTACGAGCAGTACTTC	TRBV10-3	TRBJ2-7	few	-
CASSPRSSPLHF	TGTGCCAGCTCACCAAGGAGTTCACCCCTCCACTTT	TRBV18	TRBJ1-6	-	-
CASSWLDRYPYEQYF	TGTGCCAGCAGCTGGTTGGACAGGTACCCCTACGAGCAGTACTTC	TRBV11-2	TRBJ2-7	-	TRBD1
CASSQRDAKTQYF	TGTGCTAGCAGCCAAAGGGACGCGAAGACCCAGTACTTC	TRBV7-7	TRBJ2-5	few	-
CASSWTPITDTQYF	TGTGCCAGCAGTTGGACCCCTATCACAGATACGCAGTATTTT	TRBV6-2/TRBV6-3	TRBJ2-3	-	-
CASSIRTGSNSPLHF	TGTGCCAGCAGTATAAGGACAGGGAGTAATTCACCCCTCCACTTT	TRBV2	TRBJ1-6	-	TRBD1
CASSRRVGDMNTEAFF	TGTGCCAGCAGCCGCCGGGTGGGAGACATGAACACTGAAGCTTTCTTT	TRBV27	TRBJ1-1	-	-
CSPVATNQETQYF	TGCAGTCCTGTGGCTACCAACCAAGAGACCCAGTACTTC	TRBV20-1	TRBJ2-5	few	-
CASSPAGDPYNEQFF	TGTGCCAGCAGCCCTGCAGGGGATCCATACAATGAGCAGTTCTTC	TRBV11-3	TRBJ2-1	-	-
CASSVRTDNSPLHF	TGTGCCAGCAGCGTACGGACAGATAATTCACCCCTCCACTTT	TRBV9	TRBJ1-6	-	-
CASSTAWGSSYNEQFF	TGTGCCAGCAGCACGGCCTGGGGCAGCTCCTACAATGAGCAGTTCTTC	TRBV9	TRBJ2-1	-	-